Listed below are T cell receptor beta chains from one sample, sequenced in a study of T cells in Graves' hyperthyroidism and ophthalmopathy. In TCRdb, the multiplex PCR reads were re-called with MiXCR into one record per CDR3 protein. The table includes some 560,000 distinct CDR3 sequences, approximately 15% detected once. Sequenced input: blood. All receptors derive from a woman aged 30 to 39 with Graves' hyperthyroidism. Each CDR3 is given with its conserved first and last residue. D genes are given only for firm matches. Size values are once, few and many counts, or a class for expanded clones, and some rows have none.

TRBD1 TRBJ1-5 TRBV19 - TGTGCCGGTGTTGGACAGGGGACGCAGCCCCAGCATTTT CAGVGQGTQPQHF
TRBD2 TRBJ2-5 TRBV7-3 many TGTGCCAGCAGCTTAATTGCCCTAGCGGGAGAGCAAGAGACCCAGTACTTC CASSLIALAGEQETQYF
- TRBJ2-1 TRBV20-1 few TGCAGTGCTAGAGGTAGCGGCCTTTACAATGAGCAGTTCTTC CSARGSGLYNEQFF
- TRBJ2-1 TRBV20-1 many TGCAGTGGGGGCCCAGGGGAGTTGTCCTACAATGAGCAGTTCTTC CSGGPGELSYNEQFF
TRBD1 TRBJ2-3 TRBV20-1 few TGCAGTGCCCAACGGACAGGGGAGGGGACAGATACGCAGTATTTT CSAQRTGEGTDTQYF
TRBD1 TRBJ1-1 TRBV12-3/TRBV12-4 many TGTGCCAGCACCCGGGACAGTGAGAACACTGAAGCTTTCTTT CASTRDSENTEAFF
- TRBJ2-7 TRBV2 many TGTGCCAGCAGTGGAGGACAAGCCTACGAGCAGTACTTC CASSGGQAYEQYF
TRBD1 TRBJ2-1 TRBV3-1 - TGTGCCAGCAGCCCCTCCAGGGGGCTTGCCTACAATGAGCAGTTCTTC CASSPSRGLAYNEQFF
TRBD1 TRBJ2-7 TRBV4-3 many TGCGCCAGCAGCGACGGAAGGACAGGGGGAGACGAGCAGTACTTC CASSDGRTGGDEQYF
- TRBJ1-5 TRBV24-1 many TGTGCCACCAGTGATTTAGGCCAGCCCCAGCATTTT CATSDLGQPQHF
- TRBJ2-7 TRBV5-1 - TGCGCCAGCAGCTTGCGGGACGGCCTGTCCTACGAGCAGTACTTC CASSLRDGLSYEQYF
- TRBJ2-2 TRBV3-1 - TGTGCCAGCAGCCAAACCAGGGGAGACACCGGGGAGCTGTTTTTT CASSQTRGDTGELFF
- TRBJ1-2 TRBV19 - TGTGCCAGTAGTATTGGGGACTTCCCTAACTATGGCTACACCTTC CASSIGDFPNYGYTF
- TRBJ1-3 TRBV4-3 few TGCGCCAGCAGCCAAGTTGGGGCAGGAGTAAACACCATATATTTT CASSQVGAGVNTIYF
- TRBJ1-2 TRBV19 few TGTGCCAGTAGTTTGGGGGAAGTTGGCTACACCTTC CASSLGEVGYTF
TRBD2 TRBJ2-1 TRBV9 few TGTGCCAGCAGCGCGGGACTAGCGGTCTACAATGAGCAGTTCTTC CASSAGLAVYNEQFF
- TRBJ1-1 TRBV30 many TGTGCCTGGGGTGGCAGGGCCACTGAAGCTTTCTTT CAWGGRATEAFF
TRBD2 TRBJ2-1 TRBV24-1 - TGTGCCACCAGTGATTTGAGGCTAGCGGGAGCAAATGAGCAGTTCTTC CATSDLRLAGANEQFF
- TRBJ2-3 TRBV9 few TGTGCCAGCAGCCCTATAGGAATCACAGATACGCAGTATTTT CASSPIGITDTQYF
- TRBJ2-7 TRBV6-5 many TGTGCCAGCAGTTACTCACCTCCCACGCGGGAGCAGTACTTC CASSYSPPTREQYF
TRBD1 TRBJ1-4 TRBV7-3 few TGTGCCAGCAGCTTAACGGGGGGACAGGGAAATGAAAAACTGTTTTTT CASSLTGGQGNEKLFF
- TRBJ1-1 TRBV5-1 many TGCGCCAGCAGCTTTAAGGAGGGAACTGAAGCTTTCTTT CASSFKEGTEAFF
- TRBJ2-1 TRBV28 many TGTGCCAGCAGTTCAGGACTGTGGAGCTCCTACAATGAGCAGTTCTTC CASSSGLWSSYNEQFF
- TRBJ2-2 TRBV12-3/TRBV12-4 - TGTGCCAGCAGCCGTCCCGGGACAATAGCCGGGGAGCTGTTTTTT CASSRPGTIAGELFF
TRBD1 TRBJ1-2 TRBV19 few TGTGCCAGTACCCCTGGGACAGTCCCTAACTATGGCTACACCTTC CASTPGTVPNYGYTF
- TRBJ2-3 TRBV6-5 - TGTGCCAGCAGTTACACCCGAGAACAGGGTTTCGTCGGCCGGAGATACGGGGCCACAGATACGCAGTATTTT CASSYTREQGFVGRRYGATDTQYF
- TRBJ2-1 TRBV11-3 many TGTGCCAGCAGCTCTGGACAGAGCCCGCGGGAGCAGTTCTTC CASSSGQSPREQFF
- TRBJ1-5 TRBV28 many TGTGCCAGCAGTTTAGGGGGCAGGGATCAGCCCCAGCATTTT CASSLGGRDQPQHF
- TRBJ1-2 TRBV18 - TGTGCCAGCTCACCCAGGAGTGAAGAGACTAACTATGGCTACACCTTC CASSPRSEETNYGYTF
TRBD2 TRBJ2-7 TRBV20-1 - TGCAGTGCTAGAGACGGTCTCGGGGGAGCGGGAGGGCAGTACTTC CSARDGLGGAGGQYF
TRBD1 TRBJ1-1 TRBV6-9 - TGTGCCAGCAGTTACGGGAGGACAGGGGCGGAGGGGGACACTGAAGCTTTCTTT CASSYGRTGAEGDTEAFF
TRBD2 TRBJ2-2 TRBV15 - TGTGCCACCAGCAGAGATTTCACGGGAGGAGTACCCGGGGAGCTGTTTTTT CATSRDFTGGVPGELFF
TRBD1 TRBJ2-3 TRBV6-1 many TGTGCCAGCAGGCTGGGACAGAACACAGATACGCAGTATTTT CASRLGQNTDTQYF
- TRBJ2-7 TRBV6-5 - TGTGCCAGCAGTTACTGGGCGCAAGATTACGAGCAGTACTTC CASSYWAQDYEQYF
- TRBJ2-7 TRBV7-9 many TGTGCCAGCAGCTTACGGGCGGACTCCTACGAGCAGTACTTC CASSLRADSYEQYF
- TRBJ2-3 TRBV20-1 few TGCAGTGCTAGATCAGGCCCTAGCGAGCTAATCACAGATACGCAGTATTTT CSARSGPSELITDTQYF
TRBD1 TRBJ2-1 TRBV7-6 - TGTGCCAGCAGCGCACACCTCAGGGGGCCGTACAATGAGCAGTTCTTC CASSAHLRGPYNEQFF
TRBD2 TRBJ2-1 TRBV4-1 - TGCGCCAGCAGCCAAGGGTTAGCGGGAGGGTTCCACAATGAGCAGTTCTTC CASSQGLAGGFHNEQFF
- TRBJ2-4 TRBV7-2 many TGTGCCAGCAGCTTAGGTCCTACCGGACTAGCCAAAAACATTCAGTACTTC CASSLGPTGLAKNIQYF
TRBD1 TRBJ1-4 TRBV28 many TGTGCCAGCAGTTCACAGGGGCTTCGTGAAAAACTGTTTTTT CASSSQGLREKLFF
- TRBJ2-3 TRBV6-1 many TGTGCCAGCAGGCGCGGACAGCCTAGCACAGATACGCAGTATTTT CASRRGQPSTDTQYF
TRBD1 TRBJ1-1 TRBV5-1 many TGCGCCAGCAGCCCGTGGGACAGGAACACTGAAGCTTTCTTT CASSPWDRNTEAFF
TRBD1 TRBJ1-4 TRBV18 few TGTGCCAGCTCAAACCGGGACAGGGGTGAAAAACTGTTTTTT CASSNRDRGEKLFF
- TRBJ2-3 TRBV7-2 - TGTGCCAGCAGCTACAGGGTTGATACGCAGTATTTT CASSYRVDTQYF
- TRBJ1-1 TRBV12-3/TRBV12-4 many TGTGCCAGCACTGACGAGGGGGACACTGAAGCTTTCTTT CASTDEGDTEAFF
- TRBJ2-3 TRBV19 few TGTGCCAGTACCTACCGGGGGAACACAGATACGCAGTATTTT CASTYRGNTDTQYF
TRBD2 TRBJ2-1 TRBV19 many TGTGCCAGTAGTGTGACTAGCGGGTTCTCCTACAATGAGCAGTTCTTC CASSVTSGFSYNEQFF
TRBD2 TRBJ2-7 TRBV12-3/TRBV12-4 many TGTGCCAGCGCACGGGGGGTACTAGCGGGTGGTTACGAGCAGTACTTC CASARGVLAGGYEQYF
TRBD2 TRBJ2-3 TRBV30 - TGTGCCTGGGAGCGGGGACTTCAGGGACCCACAGATACGCAGTATTTT CAWERGLQGPTDTQYF
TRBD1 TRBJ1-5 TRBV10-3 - TGTGCCATCAGTGACGCAGACAGGGGGAACGGCAATCAGCCCCAGCATTTT CAISDADRGNGNQPQHF
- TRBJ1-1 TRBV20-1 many TGCAGTGCTAGACCCGACAGGATGAACACTGAAGCTTTCTTT CSARPDRMNTEAFF
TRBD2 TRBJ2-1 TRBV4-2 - TGTGCCAGCAGCCAAGAGGGGACTAGCGGCAATGAGCAGTTCTTC CASSQEGTSGNEQFF
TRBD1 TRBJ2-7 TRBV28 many TGTGCCAGCAGTCAACTAAGGACAGGGGGAATCTACGAGCAGTACTTC CASSQLRTGGIYEQYF
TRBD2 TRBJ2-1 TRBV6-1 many TGTGCCAGCATCCCGCGGGGGAATGAGCAGTTCTTC CASIPRGNEQFF
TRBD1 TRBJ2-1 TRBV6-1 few TGTGCCAGCACGCGGACAGGGGACAATGAGCAGTTCTTC CASTRTGDNEQFF
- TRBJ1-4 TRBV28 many TGTGCCAGCAGTCCCCCTGGCGGCTATAATGAAAAACTGTTTTTT CASSPPGGYNEKLFF
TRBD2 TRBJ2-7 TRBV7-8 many TGTGCCAGCAGCCTGGCGACCGGGACTAGTCCTTACGAGCAGTACTTC CASSLATGTSPYEQYF
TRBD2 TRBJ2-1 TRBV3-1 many TGTGCCAGCAGCCAAGCTGACTCTAGCGGGCTATACAATGAGCAGTTCTTC CASSQADSSGLYNEQFF
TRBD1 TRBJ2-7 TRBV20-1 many TGCAGTGCTAGGGACCCGGGACAGGGGTCCTACGAGCAGTACTTC CSARDPGQGSYEQYF
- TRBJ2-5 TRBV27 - TGTGCCAGCAGTCCAGGGACCGCTTCACAAGAGACCCAGTACTTC CASSPGTASQETQYF